One sample yielded the 32 T cell receptor beta chains listed below, sequenced in a study of blood T cell repertoires in COVID-19. Using immunoSEQ multiplex PCR, the repertoire was profiled, and TCRdb retains in-frame clones only, with some absent. The sample includes under 25,000 clones, around 90% of them seen just once. Sequencing was carried out using peripheral blood. The origin of the receptors is a human donor in a cohort sampled during active COVID-19.

In its sample, this clone was seen a few times. This chain connects TRBV9 to TRBJ1-2; 7 bases are shared with TRBD1. V gave up 3 bases and J gave up 6 bases; unmatched junction bases: 8. The germline V gene encodes CDR1 SGDLS and CDR2 YYNGEE. The CDR3 length is 14 residues. DNA of the CDR3: TGTGCCAGCAGCGATCGACAGGGAAGGGATGGCTACACCTTC. It translates to CASSDRQGRDGYTF.

The chain joins TRBV5-6 to TRBJ2-5; D perhaps matches TRBD2 (6 bases). Germline V gene lookup returns CDR1 SGHDT and CDR2 YYEEEE. The CDR3 covers 14 residues. Trimming stripped 4 bases from V and 5 bases from J, with 15 bases between. CDR3 loop: CASSDQGGGETQYF. The CDR3 DNA follows: TGTGCCAGCAGCGACCAGGGCGGAGGGGAGACCCAGTACTTC. The whole variable domain, remainder taken from reference TRBV5-6 and TRBJ2-5, is DAGVTQSPTHLIKTRGQQVTLRCSPKSGHDTVSWYQQALGQGPQFIFQYYEEEERQRGNFPDRFSGHQFPNYSSELNVNALLLGDSALYLCASSDQGGGETQYFGPGTRLLVL.

This clone appeared once. The chain carries TRBV7-9 and TRBJ2-7; unclear D gene. Trimming pared 5 bases from V and 6 bases from J, leaving 17 bases between. Germline V CDR1 and CDR2: SEHNR, FQNEAQ (reference sequence). CDR3 length equals 14 residues. In DNA form, the CDR3 reads TGTGCCAGCAGCCCCCCCGAGCCCGCCCCCGAGCAGTACTTC. Translating it yields CASSPPEPAPEQYF.

This chain joins TRBV3-1 (or the pseudogene TRBV3-2) and TRBJ2-3; 12 nucleotides line up with TRBD1. Germline values: CDR1 LGHDT, CDR2 YNNKEL (reference sequence). CDR3 length: 16 amino acids. V shed 4 bases and J 7 bases; nucleotides not matched to a gene: 9. CDR3 coding DNA: TGTGCCAGCAGCCTAATCCCGGGACAGGGGGCGAATACGCAGTATTTT. Amino acids: CASSLIPGQGANTQYF.

As DNA, the CDR3 is TGTGCCAGCCTTAGGAGACCTTCTGCGACCCAGTACTTC. Translated, it gives CASLRRPSATQYF. The chain recombines TRBV28 with TRBJ2-5, with D unresolved. From germline, CDR1 is MDHEN and CDR2 SYDVKM. The V and J ends lost 8 bases and 7 bases respectively, with 17 bases between them. The CDR3 has 13 residues.

V and J are TRBV5-1 and TRBJ1-3; D uncertain. There are 16 residues in the CDR3. Deletions cut 0 bases from V and 2 bases from J, with 12 bases between. CDR1 SGHRS and CDR2 YFSETQ come from the germline V gene. CDR3 loop: CASSLEISGAGNTIYF. CDR3 nucleotide sequence: TGCGCCAGCAGCTTGGAAATATCAGGTGCTGGAAACACCATATATTTT.

CDR3 residues: CASRAGTAVGEQYF. CDR3 nucleotide sequence: TGTGCCAGCAGGGCCGGGACTGCCGTCGGAGAGCAGTACTTC. V is TRBV7-6 and J is TRBJ2-7; the D gene is possibly TRBD2 (6 bases). The length of the CDR3 is 14 residues. V gave up 6 bases and J gave up 7 bases, with 19 bases separating them. From germline, CDR1 is SGHVS and CDR2 FNYEAQ.

The chain recombines TRBV27 with TRBJ1-4; D is ambiguous. The V end lost 3 bases, the J end lost 5 bases, and 13 bases lay between the germline ends. Germline V gene data show CDR1 as MNHEY and CDR2 as SMNVEV (reference sequence). The CDR3 runs 15 residues. The CDR3 loop is CASSFRAGGNEKLFF. The CDR3 DNA follows: TGTGCCAGCAGTTTTCGTGCAGGAGGAAATGAAAAACTGTTTTTT.

The CDR3 nucleotides read TGTGCCAGCAGCTGGGGTGCGACTAGCCCCGGGGAGCTGTTTTTT. Protein: CASSWGATSPGELFF. V is TRBV7-6 and J is TRBJ2-2; 7 bases are a match to TRBD2. The CDR3 runs 15 residues. Germline V gene sequence: CDR1 SGHVS, CDR2 FNYEAQ. With 4 bases clipped from V and 6 bases from J, the junction kept 8 bases outside the gene matches.

This sequence joins TRBV27 and TRBJ2-7; tentatively, D is TRBD1 (7 bases). This CDR3 contains 16 residues. Per germline, CDR1 MNHEY and CDR2 SMNVEV (reference sequence). V shed 2 bases and J shed 2 bases, with 16 bases lying between them. Written as DNA, the CDR3 is TGTGCCAGCAGTTTAATTGCGCGGGACAGTGCCTACGAGCAGTACTTC. Translating it yields CASSLIARDSAYEQYF.

The V gene is TRBV15, the J gene TRBJ2-7; 10 bases are a match to TRBD2. The CDR3 length is 17 residues. CDR1 and CDR2 (germline): LNHNV, YYDKDF (reference sequence). J was trimmed by 3 bases and V by 2 bases; bases with no gene match: 10. The CDR3 protein is CATSRSKSSGSDYEQYF. The CDR3 DNA sequence: TGTGCCACCAGCAGATCAAAATCTAGCGGGAGCGACTACGAGCAGTACTTC.

The chain recombines TRBV5-6 with TRBJ2-3, with 7 bases fitting TRBD2. The junction had 9 bases not matched to a gene; V was cut back by 3 bases and J by 2 bases. Germline V gene data show CDR1 as SGHDT and CDR2 as YYEEEE. This CDR3 is built from 16 residues. CDR3: CASSSRASGYTDTQYF. The CDR3 coding sequence is TGTGCCAGCAGCTCCCGGGCTAGCGGCTACACAGATACGCAGTATTTT.

In this sample, this clone turned up once. The chain couples TRBV19 to TRBJ2-2; 7 nucleotides agree with TRBD1. CDR1 LNHDA and CDR2 SQIVND come from the germline V gene (reference sequence). The J segment lost 4 bases and the V segment lost 2 bases, leaving 4 bases of the junction unmatched. There are 15 residues in the CDR3. In DNA, the CDR3 is TGTGCCAGTAGTATAAAGGGGGCCGGCACCGGGGAGCTGTTTTTT. It yields the protein CASSIKGAGTGELFF.

This rearrangement joins TRBV21-1 to TRBJ1-2. TRBV21-1 is a pseudogene. The CDR3 covers 15 residues. The CDR3 DNA follows: TGTGCCAGCAGCAAAGGAATAGACGGGTCCTATGGCTACACCTTC. This codes for CASSKGIDGSYGYTF.

The chain has TRBV19 and TRBJ1-2; D ambiguous. This CDR3 has 15 amino acids. Germline-derived CDR1 and CDR2 are LNHDA and SQIVND (reference sequence). V shed 3 bases and J shed 6 bases, with 17 bases lying between them. CDR3 protein: CASSIFKQRGDGYTF. CDR3 in DNA: TGTGCCAGTAGTATCTTTAAGCAAAGAGGAGATGGCTACACCTTC.

The chain joins TRBV6-5 to TRBJ2-7, with D possibly matching TRBD1 (6 bases). The CDR3 has 14 amino acids. Between the trimmed V and J ends, which lost 2 bases and 0 bases, there was a span of 8 bases. Per germline, CDR1 MNHEY and CDR2 SVGAGI. The CDR3 nucleotides are TGTGCCAGCAGTTACGACAGGACCTCCTACGAGCAGTACTTC. Encoded protein: CASSYDRTSYEQYF.

The J gene is TRBJ2-1, the V gene TRBV16; 8 bases match TRBD2. The V segment lost 4 bases and the J segment 5 bases; nucleotides outside the gene matches: 4. The CDR3 is made up of 14 amino acids. Germline V CDR1 and CDR2: KGHSY, FQNENV. The DNA for the CDR3 is TGTGCCAGCAGCCGAGGGACTAGGAACAATGAGCAGTTCTTC. This codes for CASSRGTRNNEQFF.

The chain recombines TRBV4-1 with TRBJ2-3, with 9 bases that match TRBD2. The CDR3 length is 15 residues. J gave up 3 bases and V 5 bases, and 6 bases lay outside the gene matches. Germline CDR1 is MGHRA and CDR2 is YSYEKL. The CDR3 DNA sequence: TGCGCCAGCAGCAATAGCGGGAGTCAGACAGATACGCAGTATTTT. This sequence encodes CASSNSGSQTDTQYF.

This chain links TRBV3-1 (or the pseudogene TRBV3-2) with TRBJ2-7; 8 bases match TRBD2. The trim removed 11 bases at V and 5 bases at J, leaving 14 bases unmatched. CDR1 and CDR2 (germline): LGHDT, YNNKEL (reference sequence). This CDR3 has 14 residues. The CDR3 bases are TGTGCCTCCCGTCAAGCGGGAGAGAGGAACGAGCAGTACTTC. Its protein is CASRQAGERNEQYF.

The chain couples TRBV29-1 to TRBJ1-2, with 9 bases matching TRBD1. CDR1 is SQVTM, CDR2 ANQGSEA, per germline. The ends lost 6 bases at V and 1 base at J; junction bases unmatched: 6. This CDR3 has 14 residues. The CDR3 is CSVEDRGSNYGYTF. CDR3 bases: TGCAGCGTAGAGGACAGGGGAAGTAACTATGGCTACACCTTC.

This chain connects TRBV27 to TRBJ2-3, with 8 bases matching TRBD2. Germline CDR1 reads MNHEY; CDR2 reads SMNVEV (reference sequence). The CDR3 spans 17 residues. Trimming removed 1 base from V and 6 bases from J; junction bases left unmatched: 12. The CDR3 reads CASSLLRRAGGRDTQYF. CDR3 in DNA: TGTGCCAGCAGTTTATTGCGTAGGGCGGGAGGAAGGGATACGCAGTATTTT.

The V gene is TRBV28, the J gene TRBJ1-6, with 8 positions matching TRBD1. Germline CDR1 and CDR2: MDHEN and SYDVKM. The J segment lost 9 bases and the V segment lost 6 bases, leaving 10 bases of the junction unmatched. The CDR3 contains 15 residues. CDR3 sequence reads: CASRPRTGGVSPLHF. CDR3 in DNA: TGTGCCAGCAGACCTCGAACAGGGGGGGTTTCACCCCTCCACTTT.

The CDR3 DNA sequence: TGTGCCAGCAGCGTAGGGGGCTCAAGCTCCTACGAGCAGTACTTC. Translation gives CASSVGGSSSYEQYF. The V and J genes are TRBV9 and TRBJ2-7; weak D call: TRBD1 (5 bases). The CDR3 has 15 residues. The ends were cut back, 0 bases at V and 0 bases at J, with 10 bases in the middle. Per the germline V gene, CDR1 is SGDLS and CDR2 is YYNGEE. The variable domain in full, with the rest retrieved from reference TRBV9 and TRBJ2-7, is DSGVTQTPKHLITATGQRVTLRCSPRSGDLSVYWYQQSLDQGLQFLIQYYNGEERAKGNILERFSAQQFPDLHSELNLSSLELGDSALYFCASSVGGSSSYEQYFGPGTRLTVT.

This chain joins TRBV5-1 and TRBJ2-5, with TRBD1 matching 9 bases. CDR1 and CDR2 from the germline V gene are SGHRS and YFSETQ. V lost 5 bases, J lost 5 bases, and 16 bases stayed unmatched. CDR3 length equals 17 residues. The CDR3 nucleotides are TGCGCCAGCAGTCTCCTCTCGGGACAGGGTCTTGGGGAGACCCAGTACTTC. It translates to CASSLLSGQGLGETQYF.

Only one count was recorded for this clone. The genes are TRBV6-2 or TRBV6-3 and TRBJ1-5; 9 nucleotides align to TRBD1. The CDR3 is 15 amino acids. Unmatched junction bases numbered 5, after V lost 4 bases and J lost 4 bases. CDR1 MNHEY and CDR2 SVGEGT come from the germline V gene. The CDR3 nucleotides are TGTGCCAGCAGTTTTGTGACAGGGGGTAATCAGCCCCAGCATTTT. Encoded protein: CASSFVTGGNQPQHF.

The chain combines TRBV4-1 with TRBJ2-1; 9 bases line up with TRBD2. The CDR3 spans 18 residues. Germline CDR1 MGHRA, CDR2 YSYEKL. The V and J ends lost 4 bases and 7 bases, in that order; junction bases with no gene match: 17. CDR3 sequence (DNA): TGCGCCAGCAGCCGCCTCCCGGCTCGGCTAGCGGGACGGAATGAGCAGTTCTTC. This gives the protein CASSRLPARLAGRNEQFF.

The chain couples TRBV12-3 or TRBV12-4 to TRBJ2-1; D is ambiguous. This CDR3 is built from 13 residues. V shed 2 bases and J shed 7 bases, with 9 bases lying between them. For the CDR3, the DNA is TGTGCCAGCAGTTTACTTGTACGGAATGAGCAGTTCTTC. This gives the protein CASSLLVRNEQFF.

The chain is built from TRBV6-5 and TRBJ2-1; TRBD2 might be the D (6 bases). This CDR3 is built from 14 residues. From germline, CDR1 is MNHEY and CDR2 SVGAGI. The V end lost 4 bases, the J end lost 6 bases, and 13 bases lay between the germline ends. CDR3: CASSWGTRSNEQFF. For the CDR3, the DNA is TGTGCCAGCAGTTGGGGGACTCGGAGCAATGAGCAGTTCTTC.

This clone has only one observation. The rearrangement uses TRBV5-1 and TRBJ2-7; 7 bases fit TRBD1. CDR1 SGHRS and CDR2 YFSETQ come from the germline V gene. V shed 5 bases, J shed 0 bases, and the junction held 8 bases outside the gene matches. The CDR3 totals 15 residues. Here the CDR3 DNA reads TGCGCCAGCAGACTCATGTGGGACAGCTCCTACGAGCAGTACTTC. This sequence encodes CASRLMWDSSYEQYF.

This clone was seen just once. V and J are TRBV19 and TRBJ2-4, with 7 bases aligning to TRBD1. V was pared by 10 bases and J by 0 bases, with 6 bases of the junction left unmatched. The CDR3 is 14 amino acids. Germline loops: CDR1 LNHDA, CDR2 SQIVND (reference sequence). The CDR3 bases are TGTGCCACAACAGGGGCCCTAGCCAAAAACATTCAGTACTTC. Residues: CATTGALAKNIQYF.

This clone was counted between two and nine times. The V and J genes are TRBV6-1 and TRBJ2-7; TRBD1 is a possible D gene (7 bases). The germline V gene has CDR1 MNHNS and CDR2 SASEGT. The CDR3 has 16 amino acids. The V gene lost 2 bases and the J gene lost 1 base, with 15 bases spanning the gap. CDR3 in amino acids: CASSERGQGGSYEQYF. The DNA for the CDR3 is TGTGCCAGCAGTGAAAGGGGTCAGGGGGGTTCCTACGAGCAGTACTTC.

The chain employs TRBV5-1 and TRBJ1-6; TRBD1 matches at 7 bases. Germline lookup yields CDR1 SGHRS and CDR2 YFSETQ. V lost 1 base and J lost 6; bases outside the gene matches: 1. The CDR3 extends over 14 amino acids. Here the CDR3 DNA reads TGCGCCAGCAGCTTGACAGGGGTTAATTCACCCCTCCACTTT. Translated: CASSLTGVNSPLHF.